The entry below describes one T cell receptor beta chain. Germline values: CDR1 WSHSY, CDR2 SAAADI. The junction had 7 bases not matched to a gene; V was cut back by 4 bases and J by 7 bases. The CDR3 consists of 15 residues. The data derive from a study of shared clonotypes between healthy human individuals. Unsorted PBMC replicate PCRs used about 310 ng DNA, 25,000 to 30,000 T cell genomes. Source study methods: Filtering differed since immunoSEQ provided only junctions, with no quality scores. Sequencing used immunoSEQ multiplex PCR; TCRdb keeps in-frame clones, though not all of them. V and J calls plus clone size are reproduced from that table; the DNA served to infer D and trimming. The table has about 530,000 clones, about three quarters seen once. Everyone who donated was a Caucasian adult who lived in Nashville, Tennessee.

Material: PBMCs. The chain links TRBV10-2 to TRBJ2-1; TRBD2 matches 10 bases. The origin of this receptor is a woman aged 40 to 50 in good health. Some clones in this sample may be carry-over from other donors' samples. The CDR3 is CASSGIAGGRNEQFF. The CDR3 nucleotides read TGCGCCAGCAGTGGAATAGCGGGAGGTCGGAATGAGCAGTTCTTC.